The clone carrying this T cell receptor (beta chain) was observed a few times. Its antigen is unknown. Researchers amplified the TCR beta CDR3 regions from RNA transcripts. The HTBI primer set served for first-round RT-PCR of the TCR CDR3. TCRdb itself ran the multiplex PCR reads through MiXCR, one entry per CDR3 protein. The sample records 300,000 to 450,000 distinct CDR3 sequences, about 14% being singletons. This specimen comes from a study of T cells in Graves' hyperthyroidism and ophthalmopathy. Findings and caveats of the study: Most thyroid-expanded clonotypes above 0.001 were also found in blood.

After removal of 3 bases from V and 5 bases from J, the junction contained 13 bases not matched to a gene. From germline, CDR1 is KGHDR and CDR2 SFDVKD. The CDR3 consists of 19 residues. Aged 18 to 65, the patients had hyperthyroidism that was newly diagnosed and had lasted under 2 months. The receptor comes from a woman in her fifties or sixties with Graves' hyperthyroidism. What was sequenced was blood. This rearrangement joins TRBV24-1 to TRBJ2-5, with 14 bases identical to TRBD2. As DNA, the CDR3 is TGTGCCACCAGTGATCCCAACGGGGGCGGACTAGCGGGAGGTGAGACCCAGTACTTC. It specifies CATSDPNGGGLAGGETQYF.